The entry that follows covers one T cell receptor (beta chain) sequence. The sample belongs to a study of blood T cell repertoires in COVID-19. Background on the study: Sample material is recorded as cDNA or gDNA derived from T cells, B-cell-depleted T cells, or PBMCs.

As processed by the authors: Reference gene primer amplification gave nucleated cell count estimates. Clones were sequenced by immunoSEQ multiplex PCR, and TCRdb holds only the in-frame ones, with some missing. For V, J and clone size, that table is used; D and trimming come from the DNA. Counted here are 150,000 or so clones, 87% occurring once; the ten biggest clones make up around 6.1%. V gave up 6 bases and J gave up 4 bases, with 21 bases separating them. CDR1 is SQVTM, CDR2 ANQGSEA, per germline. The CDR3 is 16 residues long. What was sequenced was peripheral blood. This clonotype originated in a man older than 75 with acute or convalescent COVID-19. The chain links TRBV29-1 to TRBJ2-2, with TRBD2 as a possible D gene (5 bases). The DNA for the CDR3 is TGCAGCGTGAGTCTTGCGGGCCCCGTGGGCACCGGGGAGCTGTTTTTT. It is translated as CSVSLAGPVGTGELFF.